A selection of T cell receptor beta chains follows, all from one sample in a study of CD8+ T cells in alopecia areata. Produced via immunoSEQ multiplex PCR; TCRdb's table is partial and in-frame only. The sample lists approximately 200,000 clones, over 40% occurring once. This specimen was CD4+ T cells sorted from blood, taken at roughly week 38, from a patient treated with tofacitinib. The origin of the receptors is a human donor with alopecia areata. Both conserved end residues are part of each CDR3. Fields, in order: V gene, J gene, D gene, CDR3 protein. The D gene is left open where the match is weak.

v_call: TRBV2; j_call: TRBJ1-2; d_call: NA; cdr3_aa: CASSDRDTLDFYTF
v_call: TRBV5-1; j_call: TRBJ2-1; d_call: NA; cdr3_aa: CASSLAPWGSGSYNEQFF
v_call: TRBV7-3; j_call: TRBJ2-6; d_call: NA; cdr3_aa: CASSLGSAGANVLTF
v_call: TRBV7-3; j_call: TRBJ1-5; d_call: NA; cdr3_aa: CASSLTRDQPQHF
v_call: TRBV7-2; j_call: TRBJ2-3; d_call: TRBD1; cdr3_aa: CASSYRGQGDTQYF
v_call: TRBV7-3; j_call: TRBJ2-6; d_call: NA; cdr3_aa: CASSLRVGVGANVLTF
v_call: TRBV25-1; j_call: TRBJ2-2; d_call: NA; cdr3_aa: CASKIHDGELFF
v_call: TRBV4-1; j_call: TRBJ2-1; d_call: TRBD2; cdr3_aa: CASSQGSGSESYNEQFF
v_call: TRBV27; j_call: TRBJ1-1; d_call: TRBD1; cdr3_aa: CASSEIRGVQTTEAFF
v_call: TRBV15; j_call: TRBJ2-3; d_call: TRBD1; cdr3_aa: CATSARKGAQRSSDTQYF
v_call: TRBV5-1; j_call: TRBJ1-1; d_call: NA; cdr3_aa: CASSPTHLTNTEAFF
v_call: TRBV7-8; j_call: TRBJ2-6; d_call: NA; cdr3_aa: CASSYARGANVLTF
v_call: TRBV19; j_call: TRBJ2-1; d_call: TRBD1; cdr3_aa: CASSIEGQGREQFF
v_call: TRBV30; j_call: TRBJ2-3; d_call: NA; cdr3_aa: CAWSREDTQYF
v_call: TRBV5-1; j_call: TRBJ2-1; d_call: NA; cdr3_aa: CASSFSGSQNEQFF
v_call: TRBV30; j_call: TRBJ1-1; d_call: NA; cdr3_aa: CAWSIGGAAGTEAFF
v_call: TRBV20-1; j_call: TRBJ2-1; d_call: NA; cdr3_aa: CSGRKDNEQFF
v_call: TRBV27; j_call: TRBJ2-7; d_call: NA; cdr3_aa: CASSLGGGAGLSYEQYF
v_call: TRBV5-4; j_call: TRBJ2-1; d_call: NA; cdr3_aa: CASSLAGFNEQFF
v_call: TRBV7-2; j_call: TRBJ2-3; d_call: TRBD2; cdr3_aa: CASSGGGLVGDTQYF
v_call: TRBV7-2; j_call: TRBJ2-3; d_call: NA; cdr3_aa: CASSLGGAGGTQYF
v_call: TRBV7-2; j_call: TRBJ2-3; d_call: TRBD2; cdr3_aa: CASSALAGHTDTQYF
v_call: TRBV6-5; j_call: TRBJ2-7; d_call: TRBD2; cdr3_aa: CASSYRLAAGEQYF
v_call: TRBV6-4; j_call: TRBJ1-1; d_call: NA; cdr3_aa: CASSHTTNTEAFF
v_call: TRBV23-1; j_call: TRBJ2-2; d_call: NA; cdr3_aa: CASSQFTGELFF
v_call: TRBV6-5; j_call: TRBJ2-6; d_call: NA; cdr3_aa: CASSLGPSGANVLTF
v_call: TRBV29-1; j_call: TRBJ1-3; d_call: TRBD1; cdr3_aa: CSAHRGPGNTIYF
v_call: TRBV4-2; j_call: TRBJ2-1; d_call: TRBD2; cdr3_aa: CASSQVASGSFGEQFF
v_call: TRBV29-1; j_call: TRBJ2-3; d_call: NA; cdr3_aa: CSVVTFRRTNTDTQYF
v_call: TRBV29-1; j_call: TRBJ2-6; d_call: NA; cdr3_aa: CSVAGYSGANVLTF
v_call: TRBV4-1; j_call: TRBJ1-2; d_call: NA; cdr3_aa: CASSHLRGGIYGYTF
v_call: TRBV5-4; j_call: TRBJ1-2; d_call: NA; cdr3_aa: CASSLEGRGRGYTF
v_call: TRBV29-1; j_call: TRBJ1-1; d_call: TRBD1; cdr3_aa: CSVERGRGGTEAFF
v_call: TRBV25-1; j_call: TRBJ1-1; d_call: NA; cdr3_aa: CASSTGTNMGTEAFF
v_call: TRBV5-1; j_call: TRBJ2-7; d_call: TRBD2; cdr3_aa: CASSGASGNYEQYF
v_call: TRBV6-1; j_call: TRBJ2-4; d_call: NA; cdr3_aa: CASRWARDIQYF
v_call: TRBV9; j_call: TRBJ2-1; d_call: NA; cdr3_aa: CASSATENNEQFF